The 18 T cell receptor beta chains in this list originate from one sample, sequenced in a study of graft-versus-host responses after intestinal transplantation. Which antigens these TCRs recognize remains unknown. TCRdb's table, derived via immunoSEQ multiplex PCR, lists solely in-frame clones and lacks some. The repertoire consists of tens of thousands of clones, with 80% to 90% occurring once and the leading ten covering roughly 2.5%. The sample was unstimulated CD8+ T cells sorted from spleen or lymph node cells, taken before intestinal transplant. The origin of the receptors is a human donor who received an intestinal transplant.

The V and J genes are TRBV7-2 and TRBJ2-4, with 10 positions matching TRBD1. CDR3 length equals 18 residues. Losses at the gene ends were 2 bases for V and 2 bases for J; bases not matched to a gene: 9. Germline CDR1 is SGHTA and CDR2 is FQGNSA. In DNA form, the CDR3 reads TGTGCCAGCAGCTTACTGCCGGGACAGGGGATTCCCAAAAACATTCAGTACTTC. Amino acids: CASSLLPGQGIPKNIQYF.

V and J are TRBV7-6 and TRBJ2-2; D gene unclear. This CDR3 is 12 amino acids long. Germline V gives CDR1 SGHVS, CDR2 FNYEAQ. V lost 5 bases, J lost 3 bases, and 4 bases lay in between. CDR3 in amino acids: CASSTYTGELFF. The CDR3, as DNA: TGTGCCAGCAGCACTTACACCGGGGAGCTGTTTTTT.

V and J are TRBV28 and TRBJ1-4, with 7 positions matching TRBD1. CDR1 is MDHEN, CDR2 SYDVKM, per germline. V gave up 5 bases and J gave up 2 bases; unmatched junction bases: 5. The CDR3 has 15 amino acids. Here the CDR3 DNA reads TGTGCCAGCAGTCCCCAGGGGGATACTAATGAAAAACTGTTTTTT. Encoded protein: CASSPQGDTNEKLFF.

In its sample, this clone was seen once. The chain combines TRBV28 with TRBJ2-3; maybe TRBD1 (6 bases). This CDR3 contains 16 residues. Trimming stripped 4 bases from V and 1 base from J, with 15 bases between. CDR1 and CDR2 (germline): MDHEN, SYDVKM. The CDR3 DNA is TGTGCCAGCAGTTCTAGGCCGGGACACCGCACAGATACGCAGTATTTT. This codes for CASSSRPGHRTDTQYF.

The CDR3 region is CASSVPSSGYTDTQYF. The CDR3 nucleotides read TGTGCCAGCAGCGTTCCTTCTAGCGGCTACACAGATACGCAGTATTTT. V gene TRBV9 combines with J gene TRBJ2-3; TRBD2 agrees at 7 bases. Germline values: CDR1 SGDLS, CDR2 YYNGEE. V was pared by 2 bases and J by 2 bases, with 8 bases of the junction left unmatched. This CDR3 contains 16 residues.

The chain combines TRBV5-1 with TRBJ1-1, with no clear D. The CDR3 length is 13 residues. Germline V gives CDR1 SGHRS, CDR2 YFSETQ. Trimming cost V 0 bases and J 3 bases, with 6 bases left between them. CDR3 DNA: TGCGCCAGCAGCTTGGCCGGGTACACTGAAGCTTTCTTT. Protein: CASSLAGYTEAFF. The entire variable domain, with the rest obtained from reference TRBV5-1 and TRBJ1-1, is as follows: KAGVTQTPRYLIKTRGQQVTLSCSPISGHRSVSWYQQTPGQGLQFLFEYFSETQRNKGNFPGRFSGRQFSNSRSEMNVSTLELGDSALYLCASSLAGYTEAFFGQGTRLTVV.

The chain links TRBV4-1 to TRBJ1-2, with 7 nucleotides matching TRBD1. With 2 bases clipped from V and 8 bases from J, the junction kept 17 bases outside the gene matches. The CDR3 has 17 residues. Germline CDR1 MGHRA, CDR2 YSYEKL. CDR3 nucleotide sequence: TGCGCCAGCAGCCAATACCGAGCCGAGACAGGGTACCGAGGCTACACCTTC. This translates into CASSQYRAETGYRGYTF.

This chain links TRBV2 with TRBJ2-7, with D perhaps TRBD2 (6 bases). Trimming stripped 0 bases from V and 3 bases from J, with 12 bases between. Germline-derived CDR1 and CDR2 are SNHLY and FYNNEI. CDR3 size: 15 residues. The CDR3 here is CASSEAGGEYYEQYF. CDR3 bases: TGTGCCAGCAGTGAAGCTGGCGGGGAATACTACGAGCAGTACTTC.

The chain recombines TRBV27 with TRBJ2-1, with D perhaps matching TRBD2 (6 bases). V gave up 3 bases and J gave up 8 bases, with 11 bases separating them. CDR3 length equals 13 residues. From germline, CDR1 is MNHEY and CDR2 SMNVEV (reference sequence). The CDR3 loop is CASSLGLYYEQFF. The DNA of the CDR3 is TGTGCCAGCAGTTTGGGACTTTACTATGAGCAGTTCTTC.

V and J are TRBV21-1 and TRBJ1-5; no DNA check was done on the table's D call, TRBD1. TRBV21-1 represents a pseudogene. The CDR3 runs 15 residues. The CDR3 here is CARVSKQGVNQPQHF. In nucleotides, the CDR3 is TGTGCCAGGGTAAGTAAACAGGGGGTCAATCAGCCCCAGCATTTT.

The gene calls are TRBV7-9 and TRBJ2-5; D gene unclear. Germline V lookup: CDR1 SEHNR, CDR2 FQNEAQ (reference sequence). V was pared by 4 bases and J by 4 bases, with 13 bases between. This CDR3 comprises 14 residues. The CDR3: CASSSAPETETQYF. The CDR3 bases are TGTGCCAGCAGCTCGGCCCCGGAGACAGAGACCCAGTACTTC. Together with reference TRBV7-9 and TRBJ2-5, the CDR3 gives the full variable domain: DTGVSQNPRHKITKRGQNVTFRCDPISEHNRLYWYRQTLGQGPEFLTYFQNEAQLEKSRLLSDRFSAERPKGSFSTLEIQRTEQGDSAMYLCASSSAPETETQYFGPGTRLLVL.

The chain is built from TRBV5-1 and TRBJ2-1, with D hard to call. This CDR3 is built from 18 residues. Looked up from germline, CDR1 is SGHRS and CDR2 is YFSETQ. With 0 bases removed from V and 3 bases from J, the gap between germline ends came to 19 bases. The CDR3 coding sequence is TGCGCCAGCAGCTTGGCCACTGTCCCCGGGTCCCACTACAATGAGCAGTTCTTC. This gives the protein CASSLATVPGSHYNEQFF.

This chain links TRBV6-6 with TRBJ2-3; 9 bases align to TRBD2. Looked up from germline, CDR1 is MNHNY and CDR2 is SVGAGI (reference sequence). The CDR3 loop spans 15 amino acids. The J segment lost 3 bases and the V segment lost 6 bases, leaving 7 bases of the junction unmatched. The CDR3 DNA reads TGTGCCAGCAGACTTAGCGGGGGTTGGACAGATACGCAGTATTTT. This gives the protein CASRLSGGWTDTQYF.

The chain employs TRBV18 and TRBJ2-5; 8 nucleotides line up with TRBD1. The J segment lost 4 bases and the V segment lost 3 bases, leaving 7 bases of the junction unmatched. Germline CDR1 KGHSH, CDR2 LQKENI. This CDR3 comprises 15 residues. CDR3 sequence (DNA): TGTGCCAGCTCACCTCGGGACAGGCCGCTAGAGACCCAGTACTTC. It codes for CASSPRDRPLETQYF.

The chain has TRBV6-1 and TRBJ2-1, with D unclear. V was shortened by 6 bases and J by 4 bases, with 13 bases between the two germline ends. The CDR3 has 14 residues. Germline V gives CDR1 MNHNS, CDR2 SASEGT. The CDR3 region has the DNA TGTGCCAGCAGGCTGTTGTCTACTTACAATGAGCAGTTCTTC. Translated: CASRLLSTYNEQFF.

The chain recombines TRBV7-8 with TRBJ2-5; D remains unclear. The CDR3 totals 11 residues. CDR1 SGHVS and CDR2 FQNEAQ come from the germline V gene. The V end was cut by 5 bases, the J end by 6 bases, with 7 bases between. CDR3 in DNA: TGTGCCAGCAGCCTGTTCCAGACCCAGTACTTC. Protein sequence: CASSLFQTQYF.

This chain connects TRBV2 to TRBJ2-7; perhaps TRBD1 as D (5 bases). The CDR3 has 11 residues. V dropped 5 bases and J dropped 4 bases, with 6 bases sitting between them. Germline V gene data show CDR1 as SNHLY and CDR2 as FYNNEI. In nucleotides, the CDR3 is TGTGCCAGCAGTCCAGGGTACGAGCAGTACTTC. It encodes CASSPGYEQYF.

This clone occurred a few times. The gene calls are TRBV10-3 and TRBJ2-7; 11 bases line up with TRBD2. The CDR3 contains 16 residues. Germline assignment: CDR1 ENHRY and CDR2 SYGVKD. V trimming: 6 bases; J trimming: 5 bases; junction bases outside the gene matches: 12. The CDR3 sequence is CAIRAAVAGGPHEQYF. CDR3 DNA: TGTGCCATCAGGGCCGCGGTAGCGGGGGGGCCCCACGAGCAGTACTTC.